The rows below give T cell receptor beta chains drawn from one sample of a study of T-cell memory formation after mild COVID-19. MiXCR, applied by TCRdb to the 5' RACE reads, yields one record per CDR3 protein. The profile covers 300,000 to 400,000 distinct CDR3 sequences, with roughly 15% appearing a single time and 22% taken by the ten largest. Sequenced input: PBMCs or a T cell subset sorted from them (not recorded which). All receptors derive from a young man who had mild COVID-19 (a few samples of this study predate the infection). Cell type and time point are not known. CDR3s include the opening cysteine and the closing phenylalanine or tryptophan. A D gene is named only where the DNA matches it firmly. Clone size, where shown, is once, few, many, or a class for clones that have expanded.

d_call: -; j_call: TRBJ2-3; v_call: TRBV7-2; clone_size: few; cdr3_aa: CASSSRAVPSTDTQYF; cdr3_nt: TGTGCCAGCAGCTCCAGAGCGGTGCCTAGCACAGATACGCAGTATTTT
d_call: -; j_call: TRBJ2-5; v_call: TRBV7-2; clone_size: many; cdr3_aa: CASSVRTPAWETQYF; cdr3_nt: TGTGCCAGCAGCGTCCGGACGCCCGCGTGGGAGACCCAGTACTTC
d_call: -; j_call: TRBJ2-5; v_call: TRBV29-1; clone_size: few; cdr3_aa: CSAGGTQETQYF; cdr3_nt: TGCAGCGCCGGGGGGACACAAGAGACCCAGTACTTC
d_call: -; j_call: TRBJ1-5; v_call: TRBV12-3/TRBV12-4; clone_size: many; cdr3_aa: CASSRDSHQPQHF; cdr3_nt: TGTGCCAGCAGCCGGGACTCTCATCAGCCCCAGCATTTT
d_call: -; j_call: TRBJ1-1; v_call: TRBV3-1; clone_size: -; cdr3_aa: CASSLNEGHGREAFF; cdr3_nt: TGTGCCAGCAGCCTCAATGAGGGGCACGGCCGTGAAGCTTTCTTT
d_call: TRBD2; j_call: TRBJ2-4; v_call: TRBV3-1; clone_size: many; cdr3_aa: CASSRDGLAGRGNIQYF; cdr3_nt: TGTGCCAGCAGCCGAGATGGACTAGCGGGGAGGGGAAACATTCAGTACTTC
d_call: TRBD2; j_call: TRBJ2-1; v_call: TRBV2; clone_size: -; cdr3_aa: CASSELAGGLHEQFF; cdr3_nt: TGTGCCAGCAGTGAACTAGCGGGGGGGTTGCATGAGCAGTTCTTC
d_call: -; j_call: TRBJ1-2; v_call: TRBV28; clone_size: -; cdr3_aa: CASSLREGGYTF; cdr3_nt: TGTGCCAGCAGTTTAAGGGAGGGTGGCTACACCTTC
d_call: TRBD1; j_call: TRBJ2-5; v_call: TRBV28; clone_size: -; cdr3_aa: CASSLVGTGGAETQYF; cdr3_nt: TGTGCCAGCAGTTTAGTTGGGACAGGGGGCGCGGAGACCCAGTACTTC
d_call: -; j_call: TRBJ2-3; v_call: TRBV12-3/TRBV12-4; clone_size: -; cdr3_aa: CASSFVRWTDTQYF; cdr3_nt: TGTGCCAGCAGTTTTGTCCGTTGGACAGATACGCAGTATTTT
d_call: TRBD2; j_call: TRBJ2-5; v_call: TRBV5-1; clone_size: few; cdr3_aa: CASTVVAGEETQYF; cdr3_nt: TGCGCCAGCACCGTTGTAGCGGGGGAAGAGACCCAGTACTTC
d_call: -; j_call: TRBJ1-6; v_call: TRBV30; clone_size: -; cdr3_aa: CAWSRKSSYNSPLHF; cdr3_nt: TGTGCCTGGAGTAGGAAGAGCTCCTATAATTCACCCCTCCACTTT
d_call: TRBD2; j_call: TRBJ2-5; v_call: TRBV18; clone_size: few; cdr3_aa: CASSQAGRPGETQYF; cdr3_nt: TGTGCCAGCTCACAAGCGGGACGACCCGGGGAGACCCAGTACTTC
d_call: -; j_call: TRBJ1-3; v_call: TRBV12-3/TRBV12-4; clone_size: -; cdr3_aa: CASRTPGNTIYF; cdr3_nt: TGTGCCAGCAGGACCCCTGGAAACACCATATATTTT
d_call: TRBD2; j_call: TRBJ2-1; v_call: TRBV12-3/TRBV12-4; clone_size: many; cdr3_aa: CATTPGGFYNEQFF; cdr3_nt: TGTGCCACCACCCCGGGGGGGTTCTACAATGAGCAGTTCTTC
d_call: -; j_call: TRBJ2-1; v_call: TRBV27; clone_size: -; cdr3_aa: CASSSKSGEAEQFF; cdr3_nt: TGTGCCAGCAGTTCCAAGTCAGGGGAGGCTGAGCAGTTCTTC
d_call: -; j_call: TRBJ1-6; v_call: TRBV7-2; clone_size: many; cdr3_aa: CASREGNSPLHF; cdr3_nt: TGTGCCAGCCGGGAGGGGAATTCACCCCTCCACTTT
d_call: -; j_call: TRBJ1-2; v_call: TRBV12-3/TRBV12-4; clone_size: few; cdr3_aa: CASSLARGKGGYTF; cdr3_nt: TGTGCCAGCAGTTTAGCCCGGGGAAAGGGTGGCTACACCTTC
d_call: TRBD2; j_call: TRBJ2-5; v_call: TRBV12-3/TRBV12-4; clone_size: many; cdr3_aa: CASSSRLAGAQETQYF; cdr3_nt: TGTGCCAGCAGTTCCAGACTAGCGGGTGCCCAAGAGACCCAGTACTTC
d_call: -; j_call: TRBJ2-1; v_call: TRBV4-3; clone_size: -; cdr3_aa: CASSQAGFHNEQFF; cdr3_nt: TGCGCCAGCAGCCAAGCGGGCTTCCACAATGAGCAGTTCTTC
d_call: -; j_call: TRBJ2-5; v_call: TRBV7-9; clone_size: many; cdr3_aa: CASSLAPSQETQYF; cdr3_nt: TGTGCCAGCAGCTTAGCTCCCTCGCAAGAGACCCAGTACTTC
d_call: -; j_call: TRBJ2-3; v_call: TRBV7-9; clone_size: many; cdr3_aa: CASSFSGDTDTQYF; cdr3_nt: TGTGCCAGCAGCTTTTCAGGGGACACAGATACGCAGTATTTT
d_call: TRBD1; j_call: TRBJ2-7; v_call: TRBV20-1; clone_size: few; cdr3_aa: CSARPRLRGPYEQYF; cdr3_nt: TGCAGTGCTAGACCTCGCCTCAGGGGGCCCTACGAGCAGTACTTC
d_call: -; j_call: TRBJ1-1; v_call: TRBV5-1; clone_size: -; cdr3_aa: CASSLYPIGGSNTEAFF; cdr3_nt: TGCGCCAGCAGCTTGTACCCCATAGGAGGGTCGAACACTGAAGCTTTCTTT
d_call: -; j_call: TRBJ1-1; v_call: TRBV5-1; clone_size: -; cdr3_aa: CASSWSRRTALNTEAFF; cdr3_nt: TGCGCCAGCAGCTGGTCCCGTCGGACGGCCTTGAACACTGAAGCTTTCTTT
d_call: TRBD1; j_call: TRBJ2-1; v_call: TRBV24-1; clone_size: many; cdr3_aa: CATSESGTGHNEQFF; cdr3_nt: TGTGCCACCAGTGAGTCCGGGACAGGGCACAATGAGCAGTTCTTC
d_call: TRBD1; j_call: TRBJ2-3; v_call: TRBV15; clone_size: -; cdr3_aa: CATSRTVGTGTTDTQYF; cdr3_nt: TGTGCCACCAGCAGGACTGTTGGGACAGGGACCACAGATACGCAGTATTTT
d_call: -; j_call: TRBJ2-3; v_call: TRBV9; clone_size: -; cdr3_aa: CASSQNREDTQYF; cdr3_nt: TGTGCCAGCAGCCAGAACAGGGAAGATACGCAGTATTTT
d_call: TRBD2; j_call: TRBJ2-3; v_call: TRBV6-6; clone_size: few; cdr3_aa: CASSWGAAGGPPDTQYF; cdr3_nt: TGTGCCAGCAGTTGGGGAGCTGCGGGGGGGCCGCCAGATACGCAGTATTTT
d_call: TRBD2; j_call: TRBJ2-5; v_call: TRBV4-1; clone_size: -; cdr3_aa: CASSQAPGLAVEETQYF; cdr3_nt: TGCGCCAGCAGCCAAGCCCCGGGACTAGCGGTGGAAGAGACCCAGTACTTC
d_call: -; j_call: TRBJ2-1; v_call: TRBV5-1; clone_size: -; cdr3_aa: CASSIQPGASSNEQFF; cdr3_nt: TGCGCCAGCAGCATACAACCGGGTGCGTCGAGCAATGAGCAGTTCTTC
d_call: -; j_call: TRBJ2-7; v_call: TRBV5-6; clone_size: -; cdr3_aa: CASSLGGPRSYEQYF; cdr3_nt: TGTGCCAGCAGCTTGGGGGGCCCGAGGTCTTACGAGCAGTACTTC
d_call: TRBD2; j_call: TRBJ2-5; v_call: TRBV5-6; clone_size: -; cdr3_aa: CASSLVPVLAGGETQYF; cdr3_nt: TGTGCCAGCAGCTTGGTCCCCGTACTAGCGGGAGGAGAGACCCAGTACTTC
d_call: TRBD1; j_call: TRBJ1-5; v_call: TRBV19; clone_size: few; cdr3_aa: CASSGGTVSNQPQHF; cdr3_nt: TGTGCCAGTAGTGGAGGGACAGTTAGCAATCAGCCCCAGCATTTT
d_call: -; j_call: TRBJ1-5; v_call: TRBV7-9; clone_size: few; cdr3_aa: CASSLDPGPQPQHF; cdr3_nt: TGTGCCAGCAGCTTAGATCCTGGTCCCCAGCCCCAGCATTTT
d_call: TRBD1; j_call: TRBJ1-1; v_call: TRBV7-8; clone_size: few; cdr3_aa: CASSGGTVREKAFF; cdr3_nt: TGTGCCAGCAGCGGTGGGACAGTAAGAGAAAAAGCTTTCTTT
d_call: -; j_call: TRBJ1-1; v_call: TRBV20-1; clone_size: -; cdr3_aa: CSARLMTEAFF; cdr3_nt: TGCAGTGCTAGGCTAATGACTGAAGCTTTCTTT
d_call: TRBD1; j_call: TRBJ2-7; v_call: TRBV7-2; clone_size: many; cdr3_aa: CASSSEGQGYEQYF; cdr3_nt: TGTGCCAGCAGCTCCGAGGGACAGGGCTACGAGCAGTACTTC
d_call: -; j_call: TRBJ2-1; v_call: TRBV20-1; clone_size: -; cdr3_aa: CSAITIGGERVNYNEQFF; cdr3_nt: TGCAGTGCTATTACCATAGGGGGGGAGCGGGTAAACTACAATGAGCAGTTCTTC